These T cell receptor beta chains were read from a single sample in a study of T cell responses to AZD1222 COVID-19 vaccine. The assay was immunoSEQ multiplex PCR, and TCRdb's table has in-frame clones only and misses some. The repertoire holds 100,000 to 150,000 clones, with roughly nine tenths as singletons. The sequencing used peripheral blood, collected on day 0 of AZD1222 vaccination. The receptors derive from an adult in good health. The CDR3 runs from the conserved cysteine through the conserved F or W. A D gene is named only where the DNA matches it firmly. Size is stated for part of the rows, as once, few or many counts, or as a class when the clone is expanded.

d_call j_call v_call clone_size cdr3_aa cdr3_nt
TRBD1 TRBJ1-3 TRBV30 once CAWSVQGPGDTIYF TGTGCCTGGAGTGTACAGGGGCCCGGAGACACCATATATTTT
NA TRBJ1-2 TRBV10-2 NA CASSAVGGRYYGYTF TGCGCCAGCAGCGCGGTAGGGGGGCGGTACTATGGCTACACCTTC
TRBD2 TRBJ2-7 TRBV10-1 NA CASRSSGTYEQYF TGCGCCAGCAGGTCTAGCGGAACCTACGAGCAGTACTTC
NA TRBJ2-2 TRBV12-3/TRBV12-4 NA CASSLGLTGELFF TGTGCCAGCAGTTTGGGGTTAACCGGGGAGCTGTTTTTT
TRBD1 TRBJ2-1 TRBV6-2/TRBV6-3 NA CASSYSSAGGYGHEQFF TGTGCCAGCAGTTACTCCTCTGCAGGGGGCTATGGTCATGAGCAGTTCTTC
NA TRBJ1-5 TRBV27 NA CASSSGLLGVGNQPQHF TGTGCCAGCAGTTCTGGCCTTCTGGGGGTAGGCAATCAGCCCCAGCATTTT
NA TRBJ2-3 TRBV7-3 NA CASSLLPGGADTQYF TGTGCCAGCAGCTTACTCCCCGGGGGCGCAGATACGCAGTATTTT
NA TRBJ2-5 TRBV11-3 NA CASSLTGGPQETQYF TGTGCCAGCAGCTTGACAGGAGGCCCACAAGAGACCCAGTACTTC
NA TRBJ1-2 TRBV4-1 NA CASSQEGSFYGYTF TGCGCCAGCAGCCAAGAAGGCAGCTTCTATGGCTACACCTTC
NA TRBJ1-2 TRBV29-1 few CSVETARGLGGYTF TGCAGCGTTGAAACCGCCAGGGGTTTAGGCGGCTACACCTTC
NA TRBJ1-5 TRBV18 NA CASSPTEFNSNQPQHF TGTGCCAGCTCACCGACAGAGTTCAATAGCAATCAGCCCCAGCATTTT
TRBD2 TRBJ2-3 TRBV24-1 NA CATSEGGGDTDTQYF TGTGCCACCAGTGAAGGCGGGGGAGACACAGATACGCAGTATTTT
NA TRBJ2-1 TRBV7-8 once CASSALANLNNEQFF TGTGCCAGCAGCGCACTAGCCAACCTTAACAATGAGCAGTTCTTC
TRBD2 TRBJ2-7 TRBV30 NA CAWTGGGSHEQYF TGTGCCTGGACCGGGGGGGGCTCCCACGAGCAGTACTTC
NA TRBJ1-3 TRBV5-4 NA CASSLGINSGNTIYF TGTGCCAGCAGCTTGGGCATAAACTCTGGAAACACCATATATTTT
NA TRBJ2-3 TRBV10-3 NA CAISESVGTDTQYF TGTGCCATCAGTGAGAGCGTAGGCACAGATACGCAGTATTTT
NA TRBJ2-5 TRBV9 NA CASSLGGSRDIQETQYF TGTGCCAGCAGCTTAGGAGGCTCCAGGGATATCCAAGAGACCCAGTACTTC
NA TRBJ2-1 TRBV6-1 NA CASSEVDSSYNEQFF TGTGCCAGCAGTGAGGTGGACAGCTCCTACAATGAGCAGTTCTTC
TRBD1 TRBJ2-2 TRBV28 NA CASSSRTGRNTGELFF TGTGCCAGCAGTTCTCGGACAGGGAGAAACACCGGGGAGCTGTTTTTT
TRBD1 TRBJ1-2 TRBV30 NA CAWSVQAGGGYGYTF TGTGCCTGGAGTGTACAAGCAGGGGGCGGCTATGGCTACACCTTC
TRBD1 TRBJ2-7 TRBV7-3 NA CASSTGQSYEQYF TGTGCCAGCAGCACGGGACAGAGCTACGAGCAGTACTTC
NA TRBJ1-6 TRBV6-5 NA CASSYGARSPLHF TGTGCCAGCAGTTACGGTGCGAGGTCACCCCTCCACTTT
NA TRBJ2-7 TRBV6-5 once CASSSPPQGYYEQYF TGTGCCAGCAGTTCCCCACCCCAGGGTTACTACGAGCAGTACTTC
NA TRBJ1-2 TRBV24-1 once CATSDLPGHPANYGYTF TGTGCCACCAGTGACCTCCCTGGACACCCAGCTAACTATGGCTACACCTTC